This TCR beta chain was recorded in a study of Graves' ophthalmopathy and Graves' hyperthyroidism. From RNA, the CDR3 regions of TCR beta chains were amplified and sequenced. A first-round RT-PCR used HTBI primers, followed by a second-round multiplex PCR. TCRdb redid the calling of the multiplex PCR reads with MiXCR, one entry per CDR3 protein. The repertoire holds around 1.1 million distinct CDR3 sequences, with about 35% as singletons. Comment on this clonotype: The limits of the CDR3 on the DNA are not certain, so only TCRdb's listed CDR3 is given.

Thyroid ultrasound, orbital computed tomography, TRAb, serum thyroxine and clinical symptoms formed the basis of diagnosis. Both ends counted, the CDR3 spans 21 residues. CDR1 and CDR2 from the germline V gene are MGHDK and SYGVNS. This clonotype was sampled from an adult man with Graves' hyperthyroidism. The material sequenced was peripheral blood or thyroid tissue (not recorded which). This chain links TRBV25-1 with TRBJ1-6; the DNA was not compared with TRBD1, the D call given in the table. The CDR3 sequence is CACSARDSGTRDRVYNSPLHF.